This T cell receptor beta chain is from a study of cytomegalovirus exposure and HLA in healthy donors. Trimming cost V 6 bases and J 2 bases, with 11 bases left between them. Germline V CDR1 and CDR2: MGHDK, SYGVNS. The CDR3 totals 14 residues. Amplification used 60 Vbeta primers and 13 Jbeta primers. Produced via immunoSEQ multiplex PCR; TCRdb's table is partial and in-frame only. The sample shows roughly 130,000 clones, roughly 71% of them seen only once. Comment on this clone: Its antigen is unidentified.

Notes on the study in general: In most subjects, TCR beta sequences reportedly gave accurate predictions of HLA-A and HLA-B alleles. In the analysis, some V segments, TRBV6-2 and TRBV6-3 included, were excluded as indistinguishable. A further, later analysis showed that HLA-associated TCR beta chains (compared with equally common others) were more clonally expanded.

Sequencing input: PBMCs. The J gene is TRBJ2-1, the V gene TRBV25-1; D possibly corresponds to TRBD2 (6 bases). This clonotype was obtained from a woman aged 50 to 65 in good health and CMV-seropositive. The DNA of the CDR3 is TGTGCCAGCAGGGTGGGAGGAACCTACAATGAGCAGTTCTTC. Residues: CASRVGGTYNEQFF.